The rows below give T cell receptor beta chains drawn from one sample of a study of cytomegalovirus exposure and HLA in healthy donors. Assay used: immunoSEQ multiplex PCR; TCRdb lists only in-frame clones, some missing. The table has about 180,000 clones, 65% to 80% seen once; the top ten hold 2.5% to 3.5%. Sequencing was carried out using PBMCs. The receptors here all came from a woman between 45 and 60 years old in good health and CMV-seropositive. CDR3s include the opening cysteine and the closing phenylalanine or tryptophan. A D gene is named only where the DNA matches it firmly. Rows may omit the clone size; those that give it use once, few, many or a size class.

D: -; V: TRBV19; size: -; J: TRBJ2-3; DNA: TGTGCCAGTAAGTCAGGGAGGACCAGCACAGATACGCAGTATTTT; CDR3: CASKSGRTSTDTQYF
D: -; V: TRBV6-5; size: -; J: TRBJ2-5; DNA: TGTGCCAGCAGTTACTATAACCGAGAAGAGACCCAGTACTTC; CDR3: CASSYYNREETQYF
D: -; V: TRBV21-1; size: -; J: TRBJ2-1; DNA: TGTGCCAGCAGCCCAACCAATCTGGGACAGCTTGGCAATGAGCAGTTCTTC; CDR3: CASSPTNLGQLGNEQFF
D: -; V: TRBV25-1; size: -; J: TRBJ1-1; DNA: TGTGCCAGCCGTTCAGGGGACACTGAAGCTTTCTTT; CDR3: CASRSGDTEAFF
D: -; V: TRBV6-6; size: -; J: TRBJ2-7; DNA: TGTGCCAGCAGCAGACAGCTCTCCTACGAGCAGTACTTC; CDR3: CASSRQLSYEQYF
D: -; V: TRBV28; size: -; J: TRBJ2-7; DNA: TGTGCCAGCATCCAGACGGGTTCCTACGAGCAGTACTTC; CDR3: CASIQTGSYEQYF
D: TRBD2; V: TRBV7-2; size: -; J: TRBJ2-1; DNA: TGTGCCAGCAGCTTATCAGCGGGAGAACACAATGAGCAGTTCTTC; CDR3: CASSLSAGEHNEQFF
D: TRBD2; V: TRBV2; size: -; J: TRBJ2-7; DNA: TGTGCCAGCAGTGCGGCAGCGGGAGGGTGGGAGCAGTACTTC; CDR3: CASSAAAGGWEQYF
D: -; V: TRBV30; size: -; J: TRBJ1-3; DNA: TGTGCCTGGAGTACGAAGTCACAGGTTGGGAACACCATATATTTT; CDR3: CAWSTKSQVGNTIYF
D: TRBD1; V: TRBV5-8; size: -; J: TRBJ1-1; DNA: TGTGCCAGCAGCGCCCGGGACAGGCACCTGAACACTGAAGCTTTCTTT; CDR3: CASSARDRHLNTEAFF
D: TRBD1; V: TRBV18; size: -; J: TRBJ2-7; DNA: TGTGCCAGCTCGCCGACAGGGCGGGTTCCCGAGCAGTACTTC; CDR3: CASSPTGRVPEQYF
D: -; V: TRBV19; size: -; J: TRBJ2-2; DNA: TGTGCCAGTAGTATTCGAGATTTGGCCGGGGAGCTGTTTTTT; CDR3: CASSIRDLAGELFF
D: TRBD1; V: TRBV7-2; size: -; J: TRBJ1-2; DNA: TGTGCCAGCAGCTTAGGGGGACAGGGAACCTATGGCTACACCTTC; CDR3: CASSLGGQGTYGYTF
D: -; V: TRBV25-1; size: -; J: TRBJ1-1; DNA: TGTGCCAGCAGTGATTGGGTACAGGCGAACACTGAAGCTTTCTTT; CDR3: CASSDWVQANTEAFF
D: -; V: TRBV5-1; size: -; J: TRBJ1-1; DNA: TGCGCCAGCAGCCCTGGGGGCGGGAACACTGAAGCTTTCTTT; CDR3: CASSPGGGNTEAFF
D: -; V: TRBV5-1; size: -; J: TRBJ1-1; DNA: TGCGCCAGCAGCTTTCTCGCGGGAGTCACGAACACTGAAGCTTTCTTT; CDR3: CASSFLAGVTNTEAFF
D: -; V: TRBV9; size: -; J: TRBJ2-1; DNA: TGTGCCAGCAGCGTAGAGATAGGGCGGGATGAGCAGTTCTTC; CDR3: CASSVEIGRDEQFF
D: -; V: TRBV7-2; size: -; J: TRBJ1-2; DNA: TGTGCCAGCAGCTCCACCACGCTGGGTGGAGGGCCTGAAGGCTACACCTTC; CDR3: CASSSTTLGGGPEGYTF
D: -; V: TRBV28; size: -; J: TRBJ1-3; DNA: TGTGCCGTAACACGCACCCTGGCTGGAAACACCATATATTTT; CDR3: CAVTRTLAGNTIYF
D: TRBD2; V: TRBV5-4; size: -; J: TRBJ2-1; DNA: TGTGCCAGCAGCTCAGGGACTAGTGGCCCGTCCCCCTACAATGAGCAGTTCTTC; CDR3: CASSSGTSGPSPYNEQFF
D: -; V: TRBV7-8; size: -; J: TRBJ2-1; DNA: TGTGCCAGCAGCTTGAACGTCCCGGGAGTTAGAGGCAATGAGCAGTTCTTC; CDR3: CASSLNVPGVRGNEQFF
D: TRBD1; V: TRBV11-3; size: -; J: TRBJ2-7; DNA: TGTGCCAGCAGCTGGACAGGGGGGTACGAGCAGTACTTC; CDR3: CASSWTGGYEQYF
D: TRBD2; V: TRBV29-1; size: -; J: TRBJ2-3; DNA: TGCAGCGTTGGAGCGGGGGTACGCCCCGATACGCAGTATTTT; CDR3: CSVGAGVRPDTQYF
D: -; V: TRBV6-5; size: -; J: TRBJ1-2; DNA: TGTGCCAGCAGCTTACAGGAGACCTACTATGGCTACACCTTC; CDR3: CASSLQETYYGYTF
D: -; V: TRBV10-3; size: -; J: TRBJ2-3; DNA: TGTGCCACGTTCGGCGGTGCAGATACGCAGTATTTT; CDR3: CATFGGADTQYF
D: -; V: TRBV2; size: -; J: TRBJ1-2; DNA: TGTGCCAGCAGTGAATCCGGCGAGGGTGGATTCTACACCTTC; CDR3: CASSESGEGGFYTF
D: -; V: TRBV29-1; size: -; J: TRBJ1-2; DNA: TGCAGCGTTGCGTTAGGGGGGGACTATGGCTACACCTTC; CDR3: CSVALGGDYGYTF
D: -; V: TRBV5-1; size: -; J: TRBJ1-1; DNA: TGCGCCAGCAGCCCGGGAAAGGACACTGAAGCTTTCTTT; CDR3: CASSPGKDTEAFF
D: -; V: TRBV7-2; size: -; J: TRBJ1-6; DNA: TGTGCCAGCAGCGTCTTCAGCTCCTATAATTCACCCCTCCACTTT; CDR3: CASSVFSSYNSPLHF
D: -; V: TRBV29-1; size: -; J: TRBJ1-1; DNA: TGCAGCGTCAGTCTCTCGGGGAACACTGAAGCTTTCTTT; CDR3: CSVSLSGNTEAFF
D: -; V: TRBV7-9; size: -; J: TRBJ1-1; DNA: TGTGCCAGCAGCTTAGTGGGGGCGGTGAACACTGAAGCTTTCTTT; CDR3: CASSLVGAVNTEAFF
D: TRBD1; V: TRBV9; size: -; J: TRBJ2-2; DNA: TGTGCCAGCAGCCCGCGTCCAGGGGGAGTATCGGACACCGGGGAGCTGTTTTTT; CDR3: CASSPRPGGVSDTGELFF
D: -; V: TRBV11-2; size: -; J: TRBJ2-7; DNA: TGTGCCAGCAGCTTAGCGGGATCCCCCCCGACCTACGAGCAGTACTTC; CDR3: CASSLAGSPPTYEQYF
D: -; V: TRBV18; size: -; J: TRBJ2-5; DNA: TGTGCCAGCTCACCACCGGTGAGGGGGCAAGAGACCCAGTACTTC; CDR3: CASSPPVRGQETQYF
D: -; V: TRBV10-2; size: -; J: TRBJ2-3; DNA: TGCGCCAGCAGTGACCCCCGCGGCTACACTAGCACAGATACGCAGTATTTT; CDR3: CASSDPRGYTSTDTQYF
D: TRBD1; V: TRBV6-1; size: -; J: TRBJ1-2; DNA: TGTGCCAGCCCCCCGGACAGGGCTGGAGGCTACACCTTC; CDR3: CASPPDRAGGYTF
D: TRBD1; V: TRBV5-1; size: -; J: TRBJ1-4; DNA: TGCGCCAGCAGCTTGGCAGGGGGCAGGGCTAATGAAAAACTGTTTTTT; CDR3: CASSLAGGRANEKLFF
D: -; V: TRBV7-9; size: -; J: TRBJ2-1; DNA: TGTGCCAGCAGCTTAGCGCCTACTAGTTTCCATGAGCAGTTCTTC; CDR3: CASSLAPTSFHEQFF
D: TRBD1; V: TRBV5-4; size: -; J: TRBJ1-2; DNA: TGTGCCAGCAGCTCGGGGACAGCTTCCTATGGCTACACCTTC; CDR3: CASSSGTASYGYTF
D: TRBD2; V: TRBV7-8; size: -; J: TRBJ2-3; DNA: TGTGCCAGCAGCCTCCAGCGGGGAGGGAGTGATACGCAGTATTTT; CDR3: CASSLQRGGSDTQYF
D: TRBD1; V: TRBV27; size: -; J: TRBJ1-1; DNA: TGTGCCAGCATAGGACAGGGGCCCCAAGGTATGAACACTGAAGCTTTCTTT; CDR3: CASIGQGPQGMNTEAFF
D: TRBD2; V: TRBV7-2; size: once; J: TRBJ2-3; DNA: TGTGCCAGCAGCTTTTTAGCGGGGGGGCCAGATACGCAGTATTTT; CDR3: CASSFLAGGPDTQYF
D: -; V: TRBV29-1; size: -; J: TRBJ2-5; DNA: TGCAGCGTTGAGAACGGTGAGACCCAGTACTTC; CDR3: CSVENGETQYF
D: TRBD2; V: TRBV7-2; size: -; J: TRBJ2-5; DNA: TGTGCCAGCAGCTTAGGCGGGGGGAGCGAGACCCAGTACTTC; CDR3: CASSLGGGSETQYF
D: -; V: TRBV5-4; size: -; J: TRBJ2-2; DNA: TGTGCCAGCAGCTTGGGGCAGGGTAACACCGGGGAGCTGTTTTTT; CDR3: CASSLGQGNTGELFF
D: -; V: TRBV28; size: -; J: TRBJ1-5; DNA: TGTGCCAGCAGTTTATTTTCGTCAGGCAATCAGCCCCAGCATTTT; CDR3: CASSLFSSGNQPQHF
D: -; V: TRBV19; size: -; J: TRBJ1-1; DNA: TGTGCCAGTAGTATTGGGCAGGGAAGTATGAACACTGAAGCTTTCTTT; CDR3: CASSIGQGSMNTEAFF
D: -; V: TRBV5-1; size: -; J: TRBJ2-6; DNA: TGCGCCAGCAGCTTGGTTTTCTCTGGGGCCAACGGCCTGACTTTC; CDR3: CASSLVFSGANGLTF
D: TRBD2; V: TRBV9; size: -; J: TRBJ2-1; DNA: TGTGCCAGCAGCGCCCGGGGGGGGTCCTACAATGAGCAGTTCTTC; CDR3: CASSARGGSYNEQFF
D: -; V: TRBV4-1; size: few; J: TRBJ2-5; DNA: TGCGCCAGCAGCCAAGTGGACAGGAGGGGAGAGACCCAGTACTTC; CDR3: CASSQVDRRGETQYF
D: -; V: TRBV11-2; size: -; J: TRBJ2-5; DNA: TGTGCCAGCAGCTTGCTTGGGGGGAGGGAGACCCAGTACTTC; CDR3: CASSLLGGRETQYF
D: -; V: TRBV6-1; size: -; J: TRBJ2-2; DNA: TGTGCCAGCAGCGATTCCGGGTCCTACACCGGGGAGCTGTTTTTT; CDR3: CASSDSGSYTGELFF
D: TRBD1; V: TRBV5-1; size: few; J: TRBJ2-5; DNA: TGCGCCAGCAGCCCTAAGCGAGGGACAGAATTCCAAGAGACCCAGTACTTC; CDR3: CASSPKRGTEFQETQYF
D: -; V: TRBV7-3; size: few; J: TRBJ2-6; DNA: TGTGCCAGCAGCTTAGGAGTGCTGGGGGCCAACGGCCTGACTTTC; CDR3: CASSLGVLGANGLTF